This T cell receptor (beta chain) emerged from a study of T cell responses to AZD1222 COVID-19 vaccine. Clones were read by immunoSEQ multiplex PCR, and TCRdb kept only the in-frame ones, dropping some. The table has over 140,000 clones, around nine tenths seen once. Study findings and constraints: Seropositive at baseline were only six AZD1222 recipients.

V was pared by 3 bases and J by 3 bases, with 5 bases between. The CDR3 is 12 amino acids. Germline assignment: CDR1 MGHDK and CDR2 SYGVNS. In the case of this clone: Its specificity is not known.

J is TRBJ2-5 and V is TRBV25-1; D uncertain. The clonotype was recovered from an adult in good health. This material consisted of peripheral blood, taken on day 0 of AZD1222 vaccination. Here the CDR3 reads CASSDMKETQYF. The CDR3 DNA reads TGTGCCAGCAGTGATATGAAAGAGACCCAGTACTTC.